This is a list of T cell receptor beta chains from one sample in a study of blood T cell repertoires in COVID-19. The method was immunoSEQ multiplex PCR; TCRdb's version includes in-frame clones alone and lacks a portion of them. Among about 240,000 clones listed, roughly 91% were seen once. What was sequenced was PBMCs or T cells enriched from blood (not recorded which). These receptor sequences come from a woman aged 25 to 45 who had recovered from COVID-19. Each CDR3 is given with its conserved first and last residue. Size tells how often a clone was seen (once, few, many) or the class of an expanded clone, and some rows leave it out.

V | size | CDR3
TRBV13 | . | CASSFDRGTGELFF
TRBV7-9 | . | CASSLPTRREQYF
TRBV19 | . | CASSILGQGIYGYTF
TRBV6-2/TRBV6-3 | . | CASSYGSGTQPQHF
TRBV7-2 | once | CASSLAGQGNTEAFF
TRBV7-9 | . | CASSFLGLADYNEQFF
TRBV20-1 | . | CSASRVGGELFF
TRBV5-4 | . | CASRRGAGTEAFF
TRBV5-4 | . | CASSFSAGTYNEQFF
TRBV27 | . | CASRTSSGELNTDTQYF
TRBV28 | once | CASRRSGSSLGYEQYF
TRBV3-1/TRBV3-2 | . | CASSLSGTGGSDTQYF
TRBV5-6 | . | CASSWGPSGANVLTF
TRBV5-6 | . | CASSFLGDRGSVNTEAFF
TRBV7-2 | . | CASSLFPPHLAGVNNEQFF
TRBV5-1 | once | CASSPFAGTSGDTQYF
TRBV6-5 | once | CASSYSSGGLNTEAFF
TRBV30 | . | CACYRKPYLGYTF
TRBV7-3 | . | CASSLKSSNNEQFF
TRBV9 | . | CASSVGAGAPSSYNSPLHF
TRBV7-2 | . | CASSGTGIYGYTF
TRBV25-1 | . | CASSESAVHSNQPQHF
TRBV19 | . | CASSMTGRYGYTF
TRBV20-1 | . | CSASPREFAYEQYF
TRBV5-5 | . | CASSSDMSYGYTF
TRBV5-4 | . | CASSPQATSNEQFF
TRBV28 | few | CASSLMAGGRGYEQYF